Listed below are T cell receptor beta chains from one sample, sequenced in a study of blood T cell repertoires in COVID-19. The repertoire was sequenced with immunoSEQ multiplex PCR; TCRdb's copy has only in-frame clones and lacks some. Among 50,000 or so clones listed, about 85% were seen once. Sequenced: peripheral blood. The receptors were sampled from a man aged 40-49 years with active COVID-19. The CDR3 runs from the conserved cysteine through the conserved F or W. A D gene is named only where the DNA matches it firmly. Size values are once, few and many counts, or a class for expanded clones, and some rows have none.

d_call,j_call,v_call,clone_size,cdr3_aa,cdr3_nt
.,TRBJ1-5,TRBV2,few,CASSEAAGGRQPQHF,TGTGCCAGCAGTGAAGCGGCCGGGGGGAGGCAGCCCCAGCATTTT
.,TRBJ2-1,TRBV3-1/TRBV3-2,few,CASSQSEQPYNEQFF,TGTGCCAGCAGCCAGTCGGAGCAACCCTACAATGAGCAGTTCTTC
TRBD1,TRBJ1-5,TRBV19,.,CARRQGEHF,TGTGCCAGAAGACAGGGCGAGCATTTT
TRBD1,TRBJ2-7,TRBV7-2,.,CASSLGQGAYEQYF,TGTGCCAGCAGCCTGGGACAGGGGGCGTACGAGCAGTACTTC
.,TRBJ2-3,TRBV4-1,.,CASSQEGNRWAQYF,TGCGCCAGCAGCCAAGAAGGGAACAGGTGGGCGCAGTATTTT
.,TRBJ2-3,TRBV7-9,.,CASSQPRADSTDTQYF,TGTGCCAGCAGCCAACCCAGGGCAGATAGCACAGATACGCAGTATTTT
.,TRBJ1-6,TRBV7-6,.,CASTEHRDKDSPLHF,TGTGCCAGCACCGAGCACCGGGACAAGGATTCACCCCTCCACTTT
.,TRBJ1-1,TRBV24-1,.,CATSEGGRNTEAFF,TGTGCCACCAGTGAGGGAGGACGGAACACTGAAGCTTTCTTT
.,TRBJ2-2,TRBV7-9,medium-sized,CASSPPAGENTGELFF,TGTGCCAGCAGCCCCCCTGCAGGGGAGAACACCGGGGAGCTGTTTTTT
.,TRBJ1-1,TRBV28,.,CASSPPRGANTEAFF,TGTGCCAGCAGTCCCCCCCGGGGTGCGAACACTGAAGCTTTCTTT
.,TRBJ2-1,TRBV28,.,CASRPFSAGQSNNEQFF,TGTGCCAGCAGACCCTTCTCAGCGGGACAATCTAACAATGAGCAGTTCTTC
TRBD1,TRBJ2-1,TRBV27,.,CASSLLYGTGYNEQFF,TGTGCCAGCAGCCTCCTCTACGGGACAGGCTACAATGAGCAGTTCTTC
TRBD2,TRBJ2-7,TRBV10-3,.,CAISESASGRGYEQYF,TGTGCCATCAGTGAGTCGGCTAGCGGGCGTGGGTACGAGCAGTACTTC
.,TRBJ2-3,TRBV7-8,once,CASSLVSGVVTDTQYF,TGTGCCAGCAGCTTAGTTAGCGGAGTCGTCACAGATACGCAGTATTTT
TRBD1,TRBJ1-2,TRBV28,.,CASSQGVDGYGYTF,TGTGCCAGCAGCCAGGGGGTTGATGGGTATGGCTACACCTTC
.,TRBJ1-1,TRBV2,few,CASNQRGQNTEAFF,TGTGCCAGCAACCAAAGGGGACAGAACACTGAAGCTTTCTTT
.,TRBJ2-3,TRBV29-1,.,CSPSLADTQYF,TGCAGCCCGAGCCTGGCAGATACGCAGTATTTT
.,TRBJ2-5,TRBV3-1/TRBV3-2,.,CASSLGQRRVTQYF,TGTGCCAGCAGCCTTGGACAGCGAAGGGTGACCCAGTACTTC
TRBD2,TRBJ2-1,TRBV12-5,.,CASGNGRLAGVNEQFF,TGTGCTAGTGGGAATGGGAGGCTAGCGGGAGTCAATGAGCAGTTCTTC
.,TRBJ2-3,TRBV6-5,.,CASSRERTDTQYF,TGTGCCAGCAGTCGCGAACGCACAGATACGCAGTATTTT
.,TRBJ2-5,TRBV29-1,.,CSVDGGFRLQETQYF,TGCAGCGTTGATGGTGGGTTCAGACTCCAAGAGACCCAGTACTTC
TRBD2,TRBJ2-7,TRBV10-2,few,CATAGLAGTEQYF,TGCGCCACCGCTGGACTAGCGGGCACCGAGCAGTACTTC
.,TRBJ1-2,TRBV7-9,once,CASSKSGRRQTSYGYTF,TGTGCCAGCAGCAAAAGTGGGAGGAGACAGACTTCTTATGGCTACACCTTC
.,TRBJ2-1,TRBV2,few,CASSAGQMGEQFF,TGTGCCAGCAGTGCTGGACAGATGGGTGAGCAGTTCTTC
.,TRBJ1-5,TRBV10-3,.,CAISEAWQGLNQPQHF,TGTGCCATCAGTGAGGCGTGGCAGGGCCTCAATCAGCCCCAGCATTTT
TRBD1,TRBJ2-2,TRBV5-8,.,CASSTGTGGSHGELFF,TGTGCCAGCAGCACCGGGACAGGGGGATCCCACGGGGAGCTGTTTTTT
.,TRBJ2-1,TRBV24-1,.,CATSDRNEQFF,TGTGCCACCAGTGACAGAAATGAGCAGTTCTTC
TRBD1,TRBJ1-4,TRBV28,.,CASSSTGGDEKLFF,TGTGCCAGCAGTTCGACAGGGGGCGATGAAAAACTGTTTTTT
.,TRBJ2-3,TRBV9,once,CASSVGQLAKTDTQYF,TGTGCCAGCAGCGTAGGACAGCTAGCGAAGACAGATACGCAGTATTTT
.,TRBJ1-1,TRBV5-1,.,CASSLAGQTEAFF,TGCGCCAGCAGCTTGGCGGGACAAACTGAAGCTTTCTTT
.,TRBJ1-1,TRBV14,many,CASSQVNTEAFF,TGTGCCAGTTCACAGGTGAACACTGAAGCTTTCTTT
.,TRBJ2-5,TRBV5-1,.,CASSLALALQETQYF,TGCGCCAGCAGCTTGGCACTAGCCCTCCAAGAGACCCAGTACTTC
TRBD2,TRBJ2-2,TRBV5-1,.,CASSLVAGRVTGELFF,TGCGCCAGCAGCTTGGTCGCAGGGAGGGTGACCGGGGAGCTGTTTTTT
.,TRBJ1-3,TRBV28,few,CASSFNRPFGNTIYF,TGTGCCAGCAGTTTTAACAGGCCGTTTGGAAACACCATATATTTT
TRBD2,TRBJ2-4,TRBV7-2,.,CASSLGAGGQYF,TGTGCCAGCAGCTTAGGTGCGGGAGGCCAGTACTTC
TRBD2,TRBJ2-7,TRBV4-1,.,CASSLRDYAYEQYF,TGCGCCAGCTCTCTTCGGGACTACGCCTACGAGCAGTACTTC
.,TRBJ1-4,TRBV7-9,.,CASSSFNEKLFF,TGTGCCAGCAGCTCCTTTAATGAAAAACTGTTTTTT
TRBD2,TRBJ2-1,TRBV10-2,.,CASSDAGLAGNEQFF,TGCGCCAGCAGTGACGCGGGACTAGCGGGAAATGAGCAGTTCTTC
.,TRBJ2-5,TRBV15,.,CATSSQDLAEGEETQYF,TGTGCCACCAGCAGCCAGGACCTAGCAGAGGGGGAAGAGACCCAGTACTTC
TRBD1,TRBJ1-4,TRBV10-2,.,CASSDRGTNEKLFF,TGCGCCAGCAGCGACAGGGGGACTAATGAAAAACTGTTTTTT
.,TRBJ1-4,TRBV19,.,CASTPPGSPATNEKLFF,TGTGCCAGTACCCCCCCGGGAAGCCCCGCAACTAATGAAAAACTGTTTTTT